The present entry profiles one T cell receptor (beta chain) with its context. No antigen is known for it. Using its own MiXCR run on the 5' RACE reads, TCRdb lists one record per CDR3 protein. The sample records under 200,000 distinct CDR3 sequences, under 15% being singletons. Germline V lookup: CDR1 MNHNY, CDR2 SVGAGI (reference sequence). V was clipped by 7 bases and J by 14 bases; unmatched bases: 12. The CDR3 extends over 13 amino acids. These data come from a study of T-cell memory formation after mild COVID-19. Study observations and caveats: Day 37-peaking second-wave clones had unconfirmed SARS-CoV-2 specificity. CD4+ contracting clones lay mainly in CM and EM, CD8+ ones in EMRA. Whereas later expanders leaned CD4+, clones contracting day 15 to 85 showed a balanced CD4/CD8 makeup.

The sequence came from a man aged 18 to 29 who had mild COVID-19 (a few samples of this study predate the infection). Cell type and time point are not known. The rearrangement uses TRBV6-6 and TRBJ2-1, with 9 bases that match TRBD2. Sequencing was done on a sample of PBMCs or a T cell subset sorted from them (not recorded which). Written as DNA, the CDR3 is TGTGCCAGCACCCACCAGGGCGGGGGGGAGGAGTTCTTC. Protein: CASTHQGGGEEFF.